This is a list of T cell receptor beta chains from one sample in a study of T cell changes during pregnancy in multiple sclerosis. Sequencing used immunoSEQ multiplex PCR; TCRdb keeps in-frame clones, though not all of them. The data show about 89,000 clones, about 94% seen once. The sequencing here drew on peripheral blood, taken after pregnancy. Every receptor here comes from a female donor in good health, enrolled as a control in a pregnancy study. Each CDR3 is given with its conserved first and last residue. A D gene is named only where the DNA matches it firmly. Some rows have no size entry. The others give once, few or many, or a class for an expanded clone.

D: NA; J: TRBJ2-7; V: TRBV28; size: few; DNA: TGTGCCAGCAGTTCCCAACAGGGCAGGTCCTACGAGCAGTACTTC; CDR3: CASSSQQGRSYEQYF
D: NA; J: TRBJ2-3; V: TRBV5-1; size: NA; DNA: TGCGCCAGCAGCTTGTCCGACTACACAGATACGCAGTATTTT; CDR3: CASSLSDYTDTQYF
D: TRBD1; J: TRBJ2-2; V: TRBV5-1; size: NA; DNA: TGCGCCAGCAGCTTTCGGACAGGGACCACCGGGGAGCTGTTTTTT; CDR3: CASSFRTGTTGELFF
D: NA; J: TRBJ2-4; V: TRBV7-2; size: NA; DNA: TGTGCCAGCAGCCCCGGGGTTGGTAGGGCCAAAAACATTCAGTACTTC; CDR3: CASSPGVGRAKNIQYF
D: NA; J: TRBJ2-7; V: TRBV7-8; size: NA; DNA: TGTGCCAGCAGCTTACTATCAGGGGTGGGGGAGCAGTACTTC; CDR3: CASSLLSGVGEQYF
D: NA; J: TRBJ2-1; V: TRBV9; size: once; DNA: TGTGCCAGCAGCGGACAGGTCAGCTCCTACAATGAGCAGTTCTTC; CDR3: CASSGQVSSYNEQFF
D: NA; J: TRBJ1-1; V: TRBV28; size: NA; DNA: TGTGCCAGCAGTTCCAGGTCCCTCGGTAAAGCTTTCTTT; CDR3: CASSSRSLGKAFF
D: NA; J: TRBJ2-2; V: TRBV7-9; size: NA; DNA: TGTGCCAGCAGCTTAGGATCTCCCAGCGGTAACACCGGGGAGCTGTTTTTT; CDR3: CASSLGSPSGNTGELFF
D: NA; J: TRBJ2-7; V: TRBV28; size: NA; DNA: TGTGCCAGCAGTACCAGCAGGCGCGGGGATTCCTACGAGCAGTACTTC; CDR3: CASSTSRRGDSYEQYF
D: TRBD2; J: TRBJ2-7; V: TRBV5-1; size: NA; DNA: TGCGCCAGCAGCTTGGGCGGGAGCTCCTACGAGCAGTACTTC; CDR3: CASSLGGSSYEQYF
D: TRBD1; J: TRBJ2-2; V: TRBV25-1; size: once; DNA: TGTGCCAGCAGTGAATCAAGGAGGGACAGGGGGACCGGGGAGCTGTTTTTT; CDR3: CASSESRRDRGTGELFF
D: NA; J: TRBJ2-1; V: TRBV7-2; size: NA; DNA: TGTGCCAGCAGCTTAAGGACAGCTAAGAATGAGCAGTTCTTC; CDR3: CASSLRTAKNEQFF
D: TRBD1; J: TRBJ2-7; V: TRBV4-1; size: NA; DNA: TGCGCCAGCAGCCGAACTACAGGGGAGGAGCAGTACTTC; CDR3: CASSRTTGEEQYF
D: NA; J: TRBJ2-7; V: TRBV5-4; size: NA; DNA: TGTGCCAGCAGCAGTACCGGGACCTACGAGCAGTACTTC; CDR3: CASSSTGTYEQYF
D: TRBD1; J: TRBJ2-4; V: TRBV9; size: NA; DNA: TGTGCCAGCAGCGTAAATCAGGGGGCCGTAAACATTCAGTACTTC; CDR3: CASSVNQGAVNIQYF
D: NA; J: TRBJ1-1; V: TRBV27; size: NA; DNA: TGTGCCAGCAGTTTATATCCCATTAGGGCAGGGTCAGGGTCGGACACTGAAGCTTTCTTT; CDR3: CASSLYPIRAGSGSDTEAFF
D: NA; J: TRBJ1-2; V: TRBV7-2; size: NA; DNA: TGTGCCAGCAGCGCGGGGGGGGCTTCCAACTATGGCTACACCTTC; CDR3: CASSAGGASNYGYTF
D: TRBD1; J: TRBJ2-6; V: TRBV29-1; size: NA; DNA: TGCAGCGTGGCCGGGACAGGGACTGGGGCCAACGTCCTGACTTTC; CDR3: CSVAGTGTGANVLTF
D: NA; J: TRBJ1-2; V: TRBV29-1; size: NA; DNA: TGCAGCGTCCAAGGGTCAGGGTACTATGGCTACACCTTC; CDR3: CSVQGSGYYGYTF
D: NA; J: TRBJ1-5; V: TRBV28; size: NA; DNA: TGTGCCAGCAGTTTTAGCCCAATTAGGACAGTTAATCAGCCCCAGCATTTT; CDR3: CASSFSPIRTVNQPQHF
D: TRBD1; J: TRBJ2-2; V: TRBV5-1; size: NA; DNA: TGCGCCAGCAGCTCCGGGACAGGGCCCACCGGGGAGCTGTTTTTT; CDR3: CASSSGTGPTGELFF
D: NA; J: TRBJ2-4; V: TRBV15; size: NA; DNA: TGTGCCACCAGCAGAGCGGGGTATTGGGGGGAATGGTCCAAAAACATTCAGTACTTC; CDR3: CATSRAGYWGEWSKNIQYF
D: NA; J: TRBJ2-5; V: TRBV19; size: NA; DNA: TGTGCCAGTAGTATCTTTTTGCGAGAGACCCAGTACTTC; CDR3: CASSIFLRETQYF
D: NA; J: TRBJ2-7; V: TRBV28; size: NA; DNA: TGTGCCAGCAAGGGGCAGATCTACGAGCAGTACTTC; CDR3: CASKGQIYEQYF
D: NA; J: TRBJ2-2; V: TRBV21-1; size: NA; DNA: TGTGCCAGCAGCAAAGAGAGCGGGAGGGTCTACACCGGGGAGCTGTTTTTT; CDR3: CASSKESGRVYTGELFF
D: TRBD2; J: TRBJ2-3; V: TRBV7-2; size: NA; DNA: TGTGCCAGCAGCCCCAGTAGCGGGAGGAATACGCAGTATTTT; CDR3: CASSPSSGRNTQYF
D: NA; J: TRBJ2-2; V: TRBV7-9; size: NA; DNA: TGTGGGACTTCCAACACCGGGGAGCTGTTTTTT; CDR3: CGTSNTGELFF
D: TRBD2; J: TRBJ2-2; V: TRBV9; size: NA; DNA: TGTGCCAGCAGCCCCGGGGGGGGGAACACCGGGGAGCTGTTTTTT; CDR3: CASSPGGGNTGELFF
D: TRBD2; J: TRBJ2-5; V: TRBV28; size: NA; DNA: TGTGCCAGCAGTTTATCGGCGGGAGGGTCAGAGACCCAGTACTTC; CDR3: CASSLSAGGSETQYF
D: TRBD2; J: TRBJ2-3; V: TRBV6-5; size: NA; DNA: TGTGCCAGCAGCCCGAGCGCGGGAGTGCCAGATACGCAGTATTTT; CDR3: CASSPSAGVPDTQYF
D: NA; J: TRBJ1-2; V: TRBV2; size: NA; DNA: TGTGCCAGCGGGGAGGAGGGCAACTATGGCTACACCTTC; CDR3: CASGEEGNYGYTF
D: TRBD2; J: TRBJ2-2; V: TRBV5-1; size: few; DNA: TGCGCCAGCAGCTTCCGGACTAGCACCGGGGAGCTGTTTTTT; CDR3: CASSFRTSTGELFF
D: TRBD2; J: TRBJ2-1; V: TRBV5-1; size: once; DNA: TGCGCCAGCAGCATTAGCGGGGATTCCTACAATGAGCAGTTCTTC; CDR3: CASSISGDSYNEQFF
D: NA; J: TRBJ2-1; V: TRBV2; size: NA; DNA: TGTGCCAGCCGCCGCCTGGGGGGTGAGCAGTTCTTC; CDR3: CASRRLGGEQFF
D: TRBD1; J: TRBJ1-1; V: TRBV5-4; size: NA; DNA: TGTGCCAGCAACGTACAGGGGTTGCACACTGAAGCTTTCTTT; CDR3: CASNVQGLHTEAFF
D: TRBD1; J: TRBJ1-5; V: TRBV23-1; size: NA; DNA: TGCGCCAGCAGTCGTCCTTTTCGGGACAGGGCCCTAATTCCCCAGCATTTT; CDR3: CASSRPFRDRALIPQHF
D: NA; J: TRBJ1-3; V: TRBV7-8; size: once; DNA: TGTGCCAGCAGCTTAGACGGCGGATCTGGAAACACCATATATTTT; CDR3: CASSLDGGSGNTIYF
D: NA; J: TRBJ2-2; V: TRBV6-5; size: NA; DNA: TGTGCCAGCAGTTACTCGATCGGGGGAGCCGGGGAGCTGTTTTTT; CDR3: CASSYSIGGAGELFF
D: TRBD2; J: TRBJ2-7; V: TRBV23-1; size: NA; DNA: TGCGCCAGCAGTCAATCGCGGGAGGTTTTTTATGTTATCTCCTACGAGCAGTACTTC; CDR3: CASSQSREVFYVISYEQYF
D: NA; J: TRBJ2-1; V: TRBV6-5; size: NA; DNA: TGTGCCAGCAGTTACTCGAAGGTGGGAGGAACGAATGAGCAGTTCTTC; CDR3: CASSYSKVGGTNEQFF
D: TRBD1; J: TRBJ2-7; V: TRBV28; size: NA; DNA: TGTGCCAGCAGTCTCGGGACAGGGGGTCCGTACGAGCAGTACTTC; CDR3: CASSLGTGGPYEQYF
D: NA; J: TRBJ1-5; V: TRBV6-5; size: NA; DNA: TGTGCCAGCAGAAAGACAGGAACCAATCAGCCCCAGCATTTT; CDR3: CASRKTGTNQPQHF
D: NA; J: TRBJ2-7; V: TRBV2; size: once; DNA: TGTGCCAGCAGTGAGTCAGGGTGGACCTACGAGCAGTACTTC; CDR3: CASSESGWTYEQYF
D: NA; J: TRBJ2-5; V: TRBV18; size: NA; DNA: TGTGCCAGCTCACCAATCGAGGCCAGACAAGAGACCCAGTACTTC; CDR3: CASSPIEARQETQYF
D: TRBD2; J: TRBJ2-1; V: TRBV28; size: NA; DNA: TGTGCCAGCACCCCGCTAGCGGGATACACCTACAATGAGCAGTTCTTC; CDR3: CASTPLAGYTYNEQFF
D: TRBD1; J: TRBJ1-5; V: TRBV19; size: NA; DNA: TGTGCCAGTAGTTCCCGGGACAGCGCCTGGCCCCAGCATTTT; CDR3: CASSSRDSAWPQHF
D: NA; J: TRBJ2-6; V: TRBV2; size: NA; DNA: TGTGCCAGCGTAGCAAGGATGAGCTCTGGGGCCAACGTCCTGACTTTC; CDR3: CASVARMSSGANVLTF
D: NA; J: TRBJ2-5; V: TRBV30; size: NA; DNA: TGTGCCTGGAGTGTTGGCGGGGCGGGGGAGACCCAGTACTTC; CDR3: CAWSVGGAGETQYF
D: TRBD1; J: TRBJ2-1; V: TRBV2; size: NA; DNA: TGTGCCAGCACTGAAGGGGGCGACGCCCGCTACAATGAGCAGTTCTTC; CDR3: CASTEGGDARYNEQFF
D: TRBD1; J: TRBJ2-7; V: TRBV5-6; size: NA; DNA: TGTGCCAGCAGCTCATCGGGACAGGGATTCCACGAGCAGTACTTC; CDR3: CASSSSGQGFHEQYF
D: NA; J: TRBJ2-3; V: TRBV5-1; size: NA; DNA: TGCGCCAGCGGGAGTGGAGGCACAGATACGCAGTATTTT; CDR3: CASGSGGTDTQYF
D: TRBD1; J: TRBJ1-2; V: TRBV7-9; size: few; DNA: TGTGCCAGCAGCAGCCCGCGGACAGGGGGATTCGACACCTTC; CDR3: CASSSPRTGGFDTF